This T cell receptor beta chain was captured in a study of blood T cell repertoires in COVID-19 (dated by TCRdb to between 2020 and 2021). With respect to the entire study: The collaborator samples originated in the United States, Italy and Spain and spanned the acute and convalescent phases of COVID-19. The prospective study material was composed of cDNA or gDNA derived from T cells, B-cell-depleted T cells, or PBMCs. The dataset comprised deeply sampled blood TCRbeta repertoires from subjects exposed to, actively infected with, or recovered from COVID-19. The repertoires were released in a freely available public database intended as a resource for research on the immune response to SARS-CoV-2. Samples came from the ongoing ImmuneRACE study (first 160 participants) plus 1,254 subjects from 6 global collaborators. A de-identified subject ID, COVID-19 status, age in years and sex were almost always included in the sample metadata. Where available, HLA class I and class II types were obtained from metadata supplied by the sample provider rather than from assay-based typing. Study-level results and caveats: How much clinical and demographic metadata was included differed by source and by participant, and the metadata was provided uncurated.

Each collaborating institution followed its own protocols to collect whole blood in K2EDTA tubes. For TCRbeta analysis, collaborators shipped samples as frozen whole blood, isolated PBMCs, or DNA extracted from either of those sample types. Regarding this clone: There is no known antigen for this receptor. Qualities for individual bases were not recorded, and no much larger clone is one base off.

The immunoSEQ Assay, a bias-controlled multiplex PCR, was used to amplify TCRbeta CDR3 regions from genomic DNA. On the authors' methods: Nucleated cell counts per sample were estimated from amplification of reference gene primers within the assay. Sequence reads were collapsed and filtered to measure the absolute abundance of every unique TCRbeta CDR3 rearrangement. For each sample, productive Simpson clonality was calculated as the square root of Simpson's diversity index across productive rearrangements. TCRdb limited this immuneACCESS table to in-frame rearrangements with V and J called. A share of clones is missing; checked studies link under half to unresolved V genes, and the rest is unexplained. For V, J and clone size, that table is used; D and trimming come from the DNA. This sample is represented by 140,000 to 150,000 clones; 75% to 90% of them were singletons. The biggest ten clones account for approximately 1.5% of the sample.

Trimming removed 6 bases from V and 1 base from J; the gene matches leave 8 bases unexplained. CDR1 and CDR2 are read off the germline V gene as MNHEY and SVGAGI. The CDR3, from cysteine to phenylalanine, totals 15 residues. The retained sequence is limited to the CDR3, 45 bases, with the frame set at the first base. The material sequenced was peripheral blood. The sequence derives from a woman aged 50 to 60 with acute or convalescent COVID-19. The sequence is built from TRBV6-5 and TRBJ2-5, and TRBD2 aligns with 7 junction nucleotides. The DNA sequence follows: TGTGCCAGCAGCCCCGCCGGGACTACCCAAGAGACCCAGTACTTC. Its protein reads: CASSPAGTTQETQYF.